This T cell receptor (beta chain) appears in the sequencing data of a study of cytomegalovirus exposure and HLA in healthy donors. Study-wide results and limits: Cytomegalovirus status was reportedly diagnosed by the classifier with high sensitivity and specificity. A list of roughly 180 TCR beta chains associated with cytomegalovirus was given. It was confirmed in vitro that a few of the CMV-associated chains were specific for CMV antigens.

Remarks on this clone: The antigen is not known.

The 120-subject validation cohort, separate from the roughly 670-subject first cohort, included the donors. This table comes from immunoSEQ multiplex PCR, and its TCRdb copy is limited to in-frame clones, with some not included. Among fewer than 150,000 clones listed, roughly 88% were seen once. The receptor's source is a man in his late teens or twenties in good health and CMV-seronegative. Sequencing input: PBMCs.

CDR3 loop: CAWSQGGGYNEQFF. DNA of the CDR3: TGTGCCTGGAGTCAAGGGGGGGGCTACAATGAGCAGTTCTTC. The V call is TRBV30, the J call TRBJ2-1; possibly TRBD2 for D (7 bases). Germline values: CDR1 GTSNPN, CDR2 SVGIG (reference sequence). V lost 2 bases and J lost 3, with 11 bases in between. The CDR3 contains 14 residues.